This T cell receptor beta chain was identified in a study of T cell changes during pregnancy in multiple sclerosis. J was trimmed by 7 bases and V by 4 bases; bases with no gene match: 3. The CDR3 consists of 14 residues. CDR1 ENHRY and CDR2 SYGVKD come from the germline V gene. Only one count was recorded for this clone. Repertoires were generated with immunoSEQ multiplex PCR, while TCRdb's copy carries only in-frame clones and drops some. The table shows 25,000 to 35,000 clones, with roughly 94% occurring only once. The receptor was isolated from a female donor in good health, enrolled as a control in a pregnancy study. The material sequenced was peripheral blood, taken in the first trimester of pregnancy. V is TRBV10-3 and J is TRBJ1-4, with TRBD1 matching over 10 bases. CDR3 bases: TGTGCCATCAGTGGGGGACAGGGGCGTGAAAAACTGTTTTTT. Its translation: CAISGGQGREKLFF.